This TCR beta chain was identified during a study of blood T cell repertoires in COVID-19. On the study more broadly: Samples taken during acute and convalescent COVID-19 were collected in the United States, Italy and Spain.

Clones were read by immunoSEQ multiplex PCR, and TCRdb kept only the in-frame ones, dropping some. The sample includes 80,000 to 100,000 clones, about 78% of them seen just once. Germline-derived CDR1 and CDR2 are SGHDT and YYEEEE. Trimming removed 1 base from V and 5 bases from J; junction bases left unmatched: 5. The length of the CDR3 is 14 residues. The V gene is TRBV5-6, the J gene TRBJ2-7; TRBD1 matches 8 bases. The sequencing input was peripheral blood. The TCR sequence derives from a man aged 50 to 60 who had recovered from COVID-19. CDR3 protein: CASSLQGAWDEQYF. DNA for the CDR3: TGTGCCAGCAGCTTGCAGGGGGCATGGGACGAGCAGTACTTC.